The rows below give T cell receptor beta chains drawn from one sample of a study of T-cell memory formation after mild COVID-19. TCRdb processed the 5' RACE reads anew with MiXCR; each CDR3 protein has one entry. The sample has about 180,000 distinct CDR3 sequences, 16% seen once. What was sequenced was PBMCs or a T cell subset sorted from them (not recorded which). The receptors were sampled from an adult woman who had mild COVID-19 (a few samples of this study predate the infection). Cell type and time point are not known. CDR3s include the opening cysteine and the closing phenylalanine or tryptophan. Each record gives: clone size, V gene, D gene, J gene, CDR3 DNA, CDR3 protein. D genes are given only for firm matches. A row's size may be missing; if present it is once, few, many or a size class.

size: NA
V: TRBV10-3
D: TRBD1
J: TRBJ2-7
DNA: TGTGCCATCAGTGTGGGATGGGGGACAGGGGAGGACGAGCAGTACTTC
CDR3: CAISVGWGTGEDEQYF

size: NA
V: TRBV15
D: NA
J: TRBJ1-2
DNA: TGTGCCACCAGCAGAGAGTCGGGGAACTATGGCTACACCTTC
CDR3: CATSRESGNYGYTF

size: NA
V: TRBV5-1
D: NA
J: TRBJ2-1
DNA: TGCGCCAGCAGCTTAGGTGTCGACAATGAGCAGTTCTTC
CDR3: CASSLGVDNEQFF

size: NA
V: TRBV12-3/TRBV12-4
D: NA
J: TRBJ1-1
DNA: TGTGCCAGCAGTTCTCTGGCGGCGTACACTGAAGCTTTCTTT
CDR3: CASSSLAAYTEAFF

size: NA
V: TRBV7-2
D: NA
J: TRBJ1-6
DNA: TGTGCCAGCAGCATAAAAAGAGATTCACCCCTCCACTTT
CDR3: CASSIKRDSPLHF

size: few
V: TRBV5-1
D: NA
J: TRBJ1-1
DNA: TGCGCCAGCAGCTTGTGGGGAGCAAACACTGAAGCTTTCTTT
CDR3: CASSLWGANTEAFF

size: many
V: TRBV6-2/TRBV6-3
D: NA
J: TRBJ2-7
DNA: TGTGCCAGCATACGGCAGGGTTCCTACGAGCAGTACTTC
CDR3: CASIRQGSYEQYF

size: few
V: TRBV12-3/TRBV12-4
D: NA
J: TRBJ2-5
DNA: TGTGCCAGCAGGGAGATTGGGGAGACCCAGTACTTC
CDR3: CASREIGETQYF

size: few
V: TRBV4-2
D: TRBD2
J: TRBJ2-1
DNA: TGTGCCAGCAGCAAGGGACTAGCGGACTCCTACAATGAGCAGTTCTTC
CDR3: CASSKGLADSYNEQFF

size: few
V: TRBV27
D: TRBD2
J: TRBJ2-1
DNA: TGTGCCAGCAGTCCGCCGCTAGCGGGGGTGTATTACAATGAGCAGTTCTTC
CDR3: CASSPPLAGVYYNEQFF

size: NA
V: TRBV5-1
D: NA
J: TRBJ2-7
DNA: TGCGCCAGCAGCTCGAGGACAGGAGGGTCTTCCGAGCAGTACTTC
CDR3: CASSSRTGGSSEQYF

size: NA
V: TRBV20-1
D: NA
J: TRBJ1-1
DNA: TGCAGTGTTAACAGAAACACTGAAGCTTTCTTT
CDR3: CSVNRNTEAFF

size: few
V: TRBV5-1
D: TRBD1
J: TRBJ1-2
DNA: TGCGCCAGCAGCTTGGGGGACAGCTATGGCTACACCTTC
CDR3: CASSLGDSYGYTF

size: NA
V: TRBV28
D: TRBD1
J: TRBJ2-3
DNA: TGTGCCAGCAGCCAATCCGGACAGGGACGCACAGATACGCAGTATTTT
CDR3: CASSQSGQGRTDTQYF

size: NA
V: TRBV6-5
D: NA
J: TRBJ2-5
DNA: TGTGCCAGCAGTCGCTATCGGACGAGGGAGACCCAGTACTTC
CDR3: CASSRYRTRETQYF

size: few
V: TRBV7-9
D: NA
J: TRBJ2-5
DNA: TGTGCCAGCAGCTTCCGGGTTGAGACCCAGTACTTC
CDR3: CASSFRVETQYF

size: few
V: TRBV20-1
D: NA
J: TRBJ1-2
DNA: TGCAGTGCTAGATATCGGGGAATTCCCTCCTATGGCTACACCTTC
CDR3: CSARYRGIPSYGYTF

size: NA
V: TRBV12-3/TRBV12-4
D: NA
J: TRBJ1-1
DNA: TGTGCCAGCAGCAAACAGGGCCTGAACACTGAAGCTTTCTTT
CDR3: CASSKQGLNTEAFF

size: NA
V: TRBV7-2
D: TRBD2
J: TRBJ2-5
DNA: TGTGCCAGCAGCTTAGGAGGACTAGCGGGAGGGAAAGAGACCCAGTACTTC
CDR3: CASSLGGLAGGKETQYF

size: few
V: TRBV6-6
D: NA
J: TRBJ1-5
DNA: TGTGCCAGCGGTCAGGGAGATTATAGCAATCAGCCCCAGCATTTT
CDR3: CASGQGDYSNQPQHF

size: few
V: TRBV5-1
D: NA
J: TRBJ2-4
DNA: TGCGCCAGCAGCTTGGGAACTTTTGGCGCCAAAAACATTCAGTACTTC
CDR3: CASSLGTFGAKNIQYF

size: few
V: TRBV20-1
D: NA
J: TRBJ1-5
DNA: TGCAGTGCTAGAGGCGGACTTCGCAATCAGCCCCAGCATTTT
CDR3: CSARGGLRNQPQHF

size: NA
V: TRBV9
D: NA
J: TRBJ2-5
DNA: TGTGCCAGCAGCGTAACGTCAAGGGGGCAAGAGACCCAGTACTTC
CDR3: CASSVTSRGQETQYF

size: NA
V: TRBV12-3/TRBV12-4
D: NA
J: TRBJ2-7
DNA: TGTGCCAGCGCCAGTTTATCGTACGAGCAGTACTTC
CDR3: CASASLSYEQYF

size: few
V: TRBV7-9
D: NA
J: TRBJ2-1
DNA: TGTGCCAGCGGGCGGGAATCCTACAATGAGCAGTTCTTC
CDR3: CASGRESYNEQFF

size: few
V: TRBV27
D: NA
J: TRBJ2-2
DNA: TGTGCCAGCAGGAATAGGGGAATGAACACCGGGGAGCTGTTTTTT
CDR3: CASRNRGMNTGELFF

size: many
V: TRBV5-1
D: NA
J: TRBJ2-7
DNA: TGCGCCAGCAGCTTCGACAGCTACGAGCAGTACTTC
CDR3: CASSFDSYEQYF

size: NA
V: TRBV19
D: NA
J: TRBJ2-4
DNA: TGTGCCAGTAGTCCGTCGGACGTGGCCAAAAACATTCAGTACTTC
CDR3: CASSPSDVAKNIQYF

size: NA
V: TRBV7-9
D: TRBD2
J: TRBJ2-3
DNA: TGTGCCAGCAGCTCCCTAGCGGGAGGGCCGGAAGATACGCAGTATTTT
CDR3: CASSSLAGGPEDTQYF

size: NA
V: TRBV27
D: NA
J: TRBJ1-2
DNA: TGTGCCAGCAGCCCGTCCCCGGTAGCGGGTGGCTACACCTTC
CDR3: CASSPSPVAGGYTF

size: few
V: TRBV7-3
D: NA
J: TRBJ1-2
DNA: TGTGCCAGCAGCCGTTCGGCAGGGATGGCGGTTGGCTACACCTTC
CDR3: CASSRSAGMAVGYTF

size: few
V: TRBV12-3/TRBV12-4
D: TRBD2
J: TRBJ2-1
DNA: TGTGCCAGCACTACCCGAGGACTAGGTCAGAATGAGCAGTTCTTC
CDR3: CASTTRGLGQNEQFF

size: NA
V: TRBV29-1
D: NA
J: TRBJ2-1
DNA: TGCAGCGTTGAGCAGCATGTCTATGAGCAGTTCTTC
CDR3: CSVEQHVYEQFF

size: few
V: TRBV12-3/TRBV12-4
D: NA
J: TRBJ2-7
DNA: TGTGCCAGCAGCCCAGACAGTATGGTCGAGCAGTACTTC
CDR3: CASSPDSMVEQYF

size: NA
V: TRBV6-5
D: NA
J: TRBJ2-3
DNA: TGTGCCAGCAGTCAGTCAGATACGCAGTATTTT
CDR3: CASSQSDTQYF

size: few
V: TRBV19
D: TRBD1
J: TRBJ2-7
DNA: TGTGCCAGTCGGACAGGGTACGAGCAGTACTTC
CDR3: CASRTGYEQYF

size: NA
V: TRBV14
D: NA
J: TRBJ2-5
DNA: TGTGCCAGCAGCCACCTGACAATTGAGACCCAGTACTTC
CDR3: CASSHLTIETQYF

size: many
V: TRBV6-2/TRBV6-3
D: NA
J: TRBJ2-2
DNA: TGTGCCAGCAGTTGGACAGCGAACACCGGGGAGCTGTTTTTT
CDR3: CASSWTANTGELFF

size: NA
V: TRBV7-2
D: TRBD2
J: TRBJ2-7
DNA: TGTGCCAGCAGCCCACCGGGTAGCGGGGTCTACGAGCAGTACTTC
CDR3: CASSPPGSGVYEQYF

size: few
V: TRBV7-8
D: NA
J: TRBJ2-7
DNA: TGTGCCAGCAGCTTAGGCCCAGATGTAGCCTACGAGCAGTACTTC
CDR3: CASSLGPDVAYEQYF

size: NA
V: TRBV4-3
D: TRBD2
J: TRBJ2-7
DNA: TGCGCCAGCAGCCAAGATATCCTAGCGGGACTTTACGAGCAGTACTTC
CDR3: CASSQDILAGLYEQYF

size: NA
V: TRBV5-1
D: NA
J: TRBJ2-1
DNA: TGCGCCAGCAGCTTGGCAGGAGGCAGCCCTAGGGGAAATGAGCAGTTCTTC
CDR3: CASSLAGGSPRGNEQFF

size: once
V: TRBV5-5
D: TRBD1
J: TRBJ2-7
DNA: TGTGCCAGCAGCTTGGGTAGGACAGGGGCTTCGGACGAGCAGTACTTC
CDR3: CASSLGRTGASDEQYF

size: NA
V: TRBV9
D: TRBD2
J: TRBJ2-2
DNA: TGTGCCAGCAGCGTTTTAGCGGGAATAGGCGGGGAGCTGTTTTTT
CDR3: CASSVLAGIGGELFF

size: NA
V: TRBV12-3/TRBV12-4
D: NA
J: TRBJ2-2
DNA: TGTGCCAGCATCCTGGGCGCAGGGGCGGACACCGGGGAGCTGTTTTTT
CDR3: CASILGAGADTGELFF